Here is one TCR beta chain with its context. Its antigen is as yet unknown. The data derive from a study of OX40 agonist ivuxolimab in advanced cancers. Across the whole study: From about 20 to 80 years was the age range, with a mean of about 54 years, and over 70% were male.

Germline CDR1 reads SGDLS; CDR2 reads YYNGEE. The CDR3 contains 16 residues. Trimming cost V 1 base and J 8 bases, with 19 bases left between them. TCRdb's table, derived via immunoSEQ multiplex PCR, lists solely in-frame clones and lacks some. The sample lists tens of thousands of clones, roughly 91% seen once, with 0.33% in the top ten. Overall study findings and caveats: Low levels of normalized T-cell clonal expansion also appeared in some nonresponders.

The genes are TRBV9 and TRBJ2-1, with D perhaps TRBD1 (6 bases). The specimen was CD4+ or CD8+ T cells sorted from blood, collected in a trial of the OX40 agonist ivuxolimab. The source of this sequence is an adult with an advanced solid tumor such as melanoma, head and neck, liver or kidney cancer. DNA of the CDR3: TGTGCCAGCAGCGTATCCCTTCCCCGGGACAATCATGAGCAGTTCTTC. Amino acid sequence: CASSVSLPRDNHEQFF.